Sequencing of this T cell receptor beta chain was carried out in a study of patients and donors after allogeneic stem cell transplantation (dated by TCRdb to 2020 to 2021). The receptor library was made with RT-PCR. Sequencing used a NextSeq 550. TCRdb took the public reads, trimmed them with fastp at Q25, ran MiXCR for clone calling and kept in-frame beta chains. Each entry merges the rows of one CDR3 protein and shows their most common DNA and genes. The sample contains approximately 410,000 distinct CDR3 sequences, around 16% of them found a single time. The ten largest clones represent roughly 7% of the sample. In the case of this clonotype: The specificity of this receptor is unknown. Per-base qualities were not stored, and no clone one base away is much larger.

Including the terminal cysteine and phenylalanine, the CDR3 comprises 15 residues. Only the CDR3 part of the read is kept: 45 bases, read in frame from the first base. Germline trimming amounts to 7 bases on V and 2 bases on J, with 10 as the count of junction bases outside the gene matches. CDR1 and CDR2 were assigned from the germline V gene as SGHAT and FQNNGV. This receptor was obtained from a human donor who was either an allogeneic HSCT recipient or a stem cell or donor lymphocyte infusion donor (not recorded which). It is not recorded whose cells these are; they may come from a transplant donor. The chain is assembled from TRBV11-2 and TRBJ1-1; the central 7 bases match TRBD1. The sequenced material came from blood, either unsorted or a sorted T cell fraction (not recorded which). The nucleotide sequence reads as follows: TGTGCCAGCACCCCCATCGGGACAGCAAACACTGAAGCTTTCTTT. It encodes CASTPIGTANTEAFF.